The subject of this entry is one TCR beta chain. Its antigen is not identified. V dropped 2 bases and J dropped 3; count of bases not matched to a gene: 8. The germline V gene encodes CDR1 LGHNA and CDR2 YSLEER. The CDR3 spans 18 residues. The sample belongs to a study of response to subunit inactivated influenza vaccine. The study's findings and limits: It was suggested by the authors that few new T cells are recruited by each seasonal influenza vaccination.

MiXCR was run by TCRdb on the RT-PCR reads, yielding one entry per CDR3 protein. The table shows around 650,000 distinct CDR3 sequences, with less than 20% occurring only once. The sample was PBMCs from blood, taken about 11 days after vaccination. The source of this sequence is a middle-aged man who received an inactivated influenza vaccine. The V call is TRBV4-3, the J call TRBJ2-2; 11 bases fit TRBD2. The chain's CDR3 is CASSQRTSGGRHTGELFF. The CDR3 nucleotides are TGCGCCAGCAGCCAAAGAACTAGCGGGGGTAGACACACCGGGGAGCTGTTTTTT.